The sequence of this T cell receptor (beta chain) was determined in a study of blood T cell repertoires in COVID-19. Original data processing: The authors estimated nucleated cell counts from reference gene primer amplification. Produced via immunoSEQ multiplex PCR; TCRdb's table is partial and in-frame only. V and J calls and clone size follow that table, whereas D and trimming were derived from the DNA. The table includes 300,000 to 350,000 clones, roughly 87% detected once. CDR3 length equals 12 residues. From germline, CDR1 is SGDLS and CDR2 YYNGEE. V dropped 0 bases and J dropped 9 bases, with 7 bases sitting between them.

Material: peripheral blood. V and J are TRBV9 and TRBJ2-1, with D uncertain. The clonotype was recovered from a man aged 25 to 40 with COVID-19, enrolled during active disease. CDR3 amino acids: CASSVGATEQFF. DNA of the CDR3: TGTGCCAGCAGCGTAGGGGCTACTGAGCAGTTCTTC.